Presented here are 19 T cell receptor beta chains from one specimen sequenced in a study of T cells in Graves' hyperthyroidism and ophthalmopathy. Amplified TCR beta CDR3 regions derived from RNA transcripts. First-round RT-PCR with HTBI primers amplified the TCR CDR3 region. TCRdb reprocessed the multiplex PCR reads with MiXCR, giving one entry per CDR3 protein. The table shows over 250,000 distinct CDR3 sequences, with 22% occurring only once. The source material was blood. The receptors shown here come from a man younger than 45 with Graves' ophthalmopathy.

This CDR3 reads CASRQGPYGYTF. CDR3 sequence (DNA): TGTGCCAGCAGACAGGGACCCTATGGCTACACCTTC. V gene TRBV6-1 combines with J gene TRBJ1-2, with D perhaps TRBD1 (6 bases). The CDR3 has 12 residues. CDR1 and CDR2 from the germline V gene are MNHNS and SASEGT. V dropped 6 bases and J dropped 4 bases, with 9 bases sitting between them.

This chain uses TRBV7-2 with TRBJ2-7; possible D gene TRBD2, 6 bases. There are 14 residues in the CDR3. Deletions cut 2 bases from V and 5 bases from J, with 13 bases between. Germline-derived CDR1 and CDR2 are SGHTA and FQGNSA. The CDR3 is CASSLMGGANEQYF. The DNA of the CDR3 is TGTGCCAGCAGCTTAATGGGGGGAGCTAACGAGCAGTACTTC.

This sequence joins TRBV7-3 and TRBJ2-1; 7 positions match TRBD2. This CDR3 region has 14 residues. Per germline, CDR1 SGHTA and CDR2 FQGTGA. V lost 5 bases to trimming and J lost 6 bases; unmatched junction nucleotides: 7. CDR3 loop: CASSRGEIVNEQFF. The CDR3 region has the DNA TGTGCCAGCAGCCGGGGGGAGATCGTCAATGAGCAGTTCTTC.

This rearrangement joins TRBV12-3 or TRBV12-4 to TRBJ2-1, with TRBD2 matching 8 bases. The ends lost 3 bases at V and 1 base at J; junction bases unmatched: 2. This CDR3 region has 15 residues. The CDR3 protein is CASSFASGSYNEQFF. CDR3 sequence (DNA): TGTGCCAGCAGTTTCGCTAGCGGGTCCTACAATGAGCAGTTCTTC.

This clonotype was detected once. This chain connects TRBV19 to TRBJ1-1, with no clear D. Germline CDR1 LNHDA, CDR2 SQIVND (reference sequence). This CDR3 region has 15 residues. Trimming left V 7 bases short and J 3 bases short, with 18 bases between. The CDR3 here is CASTIVGGTYTEAFF. The CDR3, as DNA: TGTGCCAGTACGATCGTGGGAGGTACCTACACTGAAGCTTTCTTT.

Only a few counts were recorded for this clonotype. The gene calls are TRBV11-2 and TRBJ1-3; D is possibly TRBD1 (6 bases). Trimming left V 5 bases short and J 0 bases short, with 14 bases between. There are 16 residues in the CDR3. Germline V gene data show CDR1 as SGHAT and CDR2 as FQNNGV. DNA for the CDR3: TGTGCCAGCAGCATATGGACAGCGAACTCTGGAAACACCATATATTTT. The encoded protein is CASSIWTANSGNTIYF. Variable domain in full (rest from reference TRBV11-2 and TRBJ1-3): EAGVAQSPRYKIIEKRQSVAFWCNPISGHATLYWYQQILGQGPKLLIQFQNNGVVDDSQLPKDRFSAERLKGVDSTLKIQPAKLEDSAVYLCASSIWTANSGNTIYFGEGSWLTVV.

This chain uses TRBV12-3 or TRBV12-4 with TRBJ1-5; a weak D match, TRBD1 (5 bases). V was clipped by 5 bases and J by 6 bases, with 11 bases between them. This CDR3 comprises 13 residues. The CDR3 DNA is TGTGCCAGCAGTGGGACGGTTTCTCAGCCCCAGCATTTT. Encoded protein: CASSGTVSQPQHF.

This clonotype has more than one count but fewer than ten. This chain connects TRBV12-3 or TRBV12-4 to TRBJ2-5, with a possible D match to TRBD2 (6 bases). V lost 3 bases, J lost 3 bases, and 20 bases lay in between. The length of the CDR3 is 17 residues. CDR3 in DNA: TGTGCCAGCAGTTTTCAGGCGGGATGGTCGGTCAAAGAGACCCAGTACTTC. It yields the protein CASSFQAGWSVKETQYF.

This clonotype has at least ten counts. The rearrangement links TRBV11-2 to TRBJ2-5, with a possible D match to TRBD2 (6 bases). Germline V gene sequence: CDR1 SGHAT, CDR2 FQNNGV. This CDR3 is 16 amino acids long. Trimming left V 2 bases short and J 5 bases short, with 18 bases between. CDR3 sequence reads: CASSLRTSLREETQYF. The CDR3 coding sequence is TGTGCCAGCAGCTTACGCACTAGCTTGAGGGAGGAGACCCAGTACTTC.

This clonotype occurred a few times. The chain uses TRBV13 and TRBJ2-1, with 8 nucleotides matching TRBD2. Per germline, CDR1 PRHDT and CDR2 FYEKMQ (reference sequence). The CDR3 sequence is 15 residues long. The J segment lost 7 bases and the V segment lost 6 bases, leaving 11 bases of the junction unmatched. CDR3 coding DNA: TGTGCCAGCAGGGGGGTGGCGGGAGGCAGGAATGAGCAGTTCTTC. Translating gives CASRGVAGGRNEQFF.

There are many counts of this clonotype. This rearrangement joins TRBV10-3 to TRBJ1-2, with D maybe TRBD1 (6 bases). This CDR3 is 14 amino acids long. Germline V lookup: CDR1 ENHRY, CDR2 SYGVKD. V lost 7 bases, J lost 1 base, and 13 bases lay in between. The CDR3 loop reads CAIKSGGSNYGYTF. Written as DNA, the CDR3 is TGTGCCATCAAGTCCGGGGGCAGTAACTATGGCTACACCTTC.

This clonotype has only a few counts. This chain connects TRBV2 to TRBJ2-1, with TRBD1 identical over 11 bases. The CDR3 extends over 15 amino acids. Looked up from germline, CDR1 is SNHLY and CDR2 is FYNNEI. Germline trimming cut 7 bases from V and 4 bases from J; bases unmatched to any gene: 6. As DNA, the CDR3 is TGTGCCAGCAAAACGGACAGGGGGCAATACAATGAGCAGTTCTTC. It is translated as CASKTDRGQYNEQFF.

Written as DNA, the CDR3 is TGTGCCAGCAGCCGGTTGGTTAGCGGGAATGAGCAGTTCTTC. As protein: CASSRLVSGNEQFF. This chain connects TRBV14 to TRBJ2-1; TRBD2 matches 7 bases. V lost 4 bases and J lost 7; bases outside the gene matches: 7. Germline values: CDR1 SGHDN, CDR2 FVKESK. The CDR3 has 14 amino acids.

This clonotype has more than one count but fewer than ten. The rearrangement links TRBV9 to TRBJ2-7; 14 positions match TRBD2. Trimming cost V 3 bases and J 7 bases; bases outside gene matches: 9. This CDR3 is 16 amino acids long. Germline CDR1 and CDR2: SGDLS and YYNGEE. The CDR3 protein is CASSEGSGTSGSEQYF. CDR3 bases: TGTGCCAGCAGCGAGGGCTCCGGGACTAGCGGGAGTGAGCAGTACTTC.

This clonotype was counted many times. The CDR3 loop is CASSFNRGRLAYEQYF. Here the CDR3 DNA reads TGTGCCAGCAGCTTTAACAGGGGACGGCTGGCCTACGAGCAGTACTTC. The gene calls are TRBV7-2 and TRBJ2-7; 7 nucleotides agree with TRBD1. Germline CDR1 reads SGHTA; CDR2 reads FQGNSA. The length of the CDR3 is 16 residues. V shed 3 bases, J shed 2 bases, and the junction held 10 bases outside the gene matches.

The V and J genes are TRBV24-1 and TRBJ1-5; weak D call: TRBD1 (5 bases). V gave up 2 bases and J gave up 1 base, with 11 bases separating them. CDR3 length: 16 residues. Germline V lookup: CDR1 KGHDR, CDR2 SFDVKD. Here the CDR3 reads CATSDSGTTSNQPQHF. In DNA form, the CDR3 reads TGTGCCACCAGTGATTCTGGGACTACCAGCAATCAGCCCCAGCATTTT.

This clonotype was counted only a few times. The rearrangement links TRBV2 to TRBJ1-3; D not resolved. V was trimmed by 4 bases and J by 3 bases, leaving 13 bases between them. This CDR3 region has 15 residues. Germline-derived CDR1 and CDR2 are SNHLY and FYNNEI. CDR3 residues: CASSGHTGSGNTIYF. The CDR3, as DNA: TGTGCCAGCAGTGGGCATACGGGCAGTGGAAACACCATATATTTT.

The rearrangement links TRBV11-2 to TRBJ2-1, with 10 nucleotides matching TRBD2. The DNA end is more similar to TRBJ2-7, so the J call may be wrong. The CDR3 sequence is 15 residues long. The germline gives CDR1 SGHAT, CDR2 FQNNGV. In DNA form, the CDR3 reads TGTGCCAGCAGCTTAGGGACTAGCGGAGCCAATGAGCAGTACTTC. It translates to CASSLGTSGANEQYF.

This clonotype was detected only a few times. The chain employs TRBV9 and TRBJ2-7; possibly TRBD2 for D (5 bases). This CDR3 is built from 13 residues. From germline, CDR1 is SGDLS and CDR2 YYNGEE. With 4 bases removed from V and 1 base from J, the gap between germline ends came to 9 bases. As DNA, the CDR3 is TGTGCCAGCAGCCCACGGGAATCCTACGAGCAGTACTTC. Translated, it gives CASSPRESYEQYF.